This T cell receptor (beta chain) is from a study of T cell responses to AZD1222 COVID-19 vaccine. Study summary: Pooling of second doses given at about 4 or about 12 weeks was done.

Only in-frame clones appear in the TCRdb table, and some are missing; sequencing was by immunoSEQ multiplex PCR. Of under 140,000 clones in the sample, 88% are singletons; the top ten hold 1.5% to 2%. The junction had 6 bases not matched to a gene; V was cut back by 0 bases and J by 8 bases. CDR3 length equals 14 residues. CDR1 MGHRA and CDR2 YSYEKL come from the germline V gene. This clonotype originated in an adult in good health. Material: peripheral blood, obtained on day 0 of AZD1222 vaccination. V usage is TRBV4-1 and J usage is TRBJ1-1; TRBD1 agrees at 7 bases. The CDR3 DNA sequence: TGCGCCAGCAGCCAAGATTTTGGGACAGACGAAGCTTTCTTT. Translating gives CASSQDFGTDEAFF.